The clone carrying this T cell receptor (beta chain) was picked up a small number of times. Its antigen remains unidentified. During its preparation, the TCRbeta library received unique molecular identifiers. TCRdb independently ran MiXCR on the PCR reads; one entry per CDR3 protein. The sample yields 90,000 to 120,000 distinct CDR3 sequences, about 6.4% seen once. The data originate from a study of T-cell reconstitution after alpha-beta-depleted transplantation in children. Points from the study as a whole: Approximately two months post-transplant, alpha-beta T cells reportedly originated from several hundred expanded graft clones.

The V gene's germline CDR1 is SGHVS and CDR2 FNYEAQ. The CDR3 extends over 14 amino acids. Trimming removed 5 bases at V and 5 bases at J, with 15 bases between. The sequence derives from a male patient aged 2 to 9 who had a stem cell transplant for acute lymphoblastic leukemia, so the T cells may come from the graft donor. V and J are TRBV7-6 and TRBJ2-5, with D possibly being TRBD1 or TRBD2 (5 bases each). The sample in question was PBMCs, mostly from graft donor cells, obtained 360 days after TCRalphabeta/CD19-depleted stem cell transplant. The CDR3 DNA reads as TGTGCCAGCAGCGAGGGGTCGGGTTACGAGACCCAGTACTTC. As protein: CASSEGSGYETQYF.